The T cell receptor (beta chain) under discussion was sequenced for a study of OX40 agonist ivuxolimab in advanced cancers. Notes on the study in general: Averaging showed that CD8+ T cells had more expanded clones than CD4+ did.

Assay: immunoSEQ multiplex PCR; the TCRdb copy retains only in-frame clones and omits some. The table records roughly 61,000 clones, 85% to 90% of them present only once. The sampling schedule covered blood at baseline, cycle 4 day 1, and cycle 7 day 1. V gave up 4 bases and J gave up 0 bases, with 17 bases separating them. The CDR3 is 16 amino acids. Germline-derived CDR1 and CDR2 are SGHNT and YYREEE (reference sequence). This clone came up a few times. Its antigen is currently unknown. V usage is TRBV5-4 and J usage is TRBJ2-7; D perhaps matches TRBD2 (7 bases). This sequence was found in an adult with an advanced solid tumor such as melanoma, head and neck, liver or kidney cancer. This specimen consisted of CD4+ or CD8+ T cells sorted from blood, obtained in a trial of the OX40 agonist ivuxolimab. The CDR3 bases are TGTGCCAGCAGCGGGGGGGTGCAGGGGAGCTCCTACGAGCAGTACTTC. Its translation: CASSGGVQGSSYEQYF. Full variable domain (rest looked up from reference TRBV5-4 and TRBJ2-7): ETGVTQSPTHLIKTRGQQVTLRCSSQSGHNTVSWYQQALGQGPQFIFQYYREEENGRGNFPPRFSGLQFPNYSSELNVNALELDDSALYLCASSGGVQGSSYEQYFGPGTRLTVT.